This passage covers 17 T cell receptor beta chains from one sample sequenced in a study of CD8+CD57+ T cells in acquired aplastic anemia (dated by TCRdb to the late 2010s). The instrument given in TCRdb is Illumina HiSeq 2000. Profiling of TCR beta VDJ combinations and CDR3 sequences used genomic DNA as the template. TCRdb passed the public sequencing reads through fastp at Q25 and MiXCR, retaining productive beta sequences. Rows with one shared CDR3 protein collapse into an entry with the most common genes and DNA. This sample is represented by around 250,000 distinct CDR3 sequences; 45% to 70% of them were singletons. The leading ten clones occupy 8% of the sample. Material for sequencing was sorted CD4+, CD8+, or CD8+CD57+ T cells (not recorded which) from PBMCs. The source is a human donor with severe aplastic anemia or a healthy control (not recorded which).

The V call is TRBV11-2, the J call TRBJ2-7, with 11 nucleotides matching TRBD2. Germline-derived CDR1 and CDR2 are SGHAT and FQNNGV. V lost 1 base to trimming and J lost 2 bases; unmatched junction nucleotides: 10. The CDR3 is 18 residues long. CDR3 nucleotides: TGTGCCAGCAGCTTAGTCCAATCACTAGCGGGGGCCACCTACGAGCAGTACTTC. Its translation is CASSLVQSLAGATYEQYF.

At least ten counts were recorded for this clonotype. The chain carries TRBV20-1 and TRBJ1-5, with D unresolved. The CDR3 sequence is 15 residues long. Germline CDR1 reads DFQATT; CDR2 reads SNEGSKA (reference sequence). With 1 base removed from V and 7 bases from J, the gap between germline ends came to 17 bases. CDR3: CSARGSEQKSQPQHF. In DNA, the CDR3 is TGCAGTGCTAGAGGATCGGAACAGAAGTCCCAGCCCCAGCATTTT.

The table lists this clonotype with a few counts. The chain recombines TRBV2 with TRBJ1-5, with TRBD1 as a possible D gene (5 bases). Trimming pared 8 bases from V and 4 bases from J, leaving 12 bases between. CDR3 length equals 13 residues. The germline gives CDR1 SNHLY, CDR2 FYNNEI. The CDR3: CASAWDVNQPQHF. The CDR3 DNA reads TGTGCCAGCGCCTGGGACGTTAATCAGCCCCAGCATTTT.

The J gene is TRBJ1-1, the V gene TRBV15; TRBD1 aligns across 8 bases. The CDR3 is 14 residues long. J was trimmed by 5 bases and V by 2 bases; bases with no gene match: 4. In germline, CDR1 is LNHNV, CDR2 YYDKDF (reference sequence). Written as DNA, the CDR3 is TGTGCCACCAGCAGAAGGACAGGGTTGACTGAAGCTTTCTTT. It specifies CATSRRTGLTEAFF.

As concerns this clonotype: A much bigger clone sits one base away, suggesting this may be a read error. The V call is TRBV6-5, the J call TRBJ1-5; D not resolved. The CDR3 has 15 amino acids. The germline V and J ends were trimmed by 2 bases and 6 bases, with 14 bases remaining between them. Germline V gene sequence: CDR1 MNHEY, CDR2 SVGAGI. CDR3 loop: CASSYPFLSAQPQHF. The CDR3 bases are TGTGCCAGCAGTTACCCGTTCCTATCGGCTCAGCCCCAGCATTTT.

Regarding this clonotype: An end of the junction differs from the germline gene, which may be a read error. The chain is built from TRBV7-2 and TRBJ2-7, with a tentative D call TRBD2 (6 bases). Germline-derived CDR1 and CDR2 are SGHTA and FQGNSA. This CDR3 is built from 15 residues. CDR3 in DNA: TGCGCCAGCAGCCCCCACCCGGGGGTGTCCTACGAGCAGTACTTC. Encoded protein: CASSPHPGVSYEQYF.

The J gene is TRBJ2-5, the V gene TRBV24-1; 8 bases are a match to TRBD1. The CDR3 totals 15 residues. From germline, CDR1 is KGHDR and CDR2 SFDVKD. J was trimmed by 0 bases and V by 4 bases; bases with no gene match: 3. The CDR3 nucleotides read TGTGCCACCAGTGACCGGACAGGGTACCAAGAGACCCAGTACTTC. It translates to CATSDRTGYQETQYF.

Many counts were recorded for this clonotype. The chain is built from TRBV20-1 and TRBJ2-1, with 8 bases lining up with TRBD2. This CDR3 spans 14 amino acids. J lost 0 bases, V lost 3 bases, and 1 base had no gene match. Germline assignment: CDR1 DFQATT and CDR2 SNEGSKA (reference sequence). The CDR3 protein is CSASGGASYNEQFF. The CDR3 nucleotides are TGCAGTGCTAGCGGGGGGGCCTCCTACAATGAGCAGTTCTTC.

This clonotype was observed once. This rearrangement joins TRBV7-8 to TRBJ2-7, with D possibly being TRBD2 (7 bases). There are 13 residues in the CDR3. The germline V gene encodes CDR1 SGHVS and CDR2 FQNEAQ. V lost 4 bases, J lost 6 bases, and 13 bases lay in between. CDR3 protein: CASSSRRGAEQYF. For the CDR3, the DNA is TGTGCCAGCAGCTCTCGACGGGGGGCCGAGCAGTACTTC.

This sequence joins TRBV2 and TRBJ1-6, with 7 bases identical to TRBD1. Germline loops: CDR1 SNHLY, CDR2 FYNNEI. The CDR3 sequence is 14 residues long. V lost 3 bases, J lost 10 bases, and 6 bases stayed unmatched. CDR3 in DNA: TGTGCCAGCAGTGATTGGGACAGTGTATCACCCCTCCACTTT. Translation gives CASSDWDSVSPLHF.

J is TRBJ2-1 and V is TRBV12-3 or TRBV12-4; D may be TRBD1 (5 bases). The CDR3 has 13 amino acids. Between the trimmed V and J ends, which lost 6 bases and 12 bases, there was a span of 18 bases. CDR3 DNA: TGTGCCAGCAGCTCCCAGGGAACAGATACGCAGTTCTTC. Translating gives CASSSQGTDTQFF.

The CDR3 nucleotides are TGTGCCAGCAGCTATATAGCGGGAGCACGCTACGAGCAGTACTTC. It translates to CASSYIAGARYEQYF. J is TRBJ2-7 and V is TRBV7-9, with 9 bases aligning to TRBD2. V shed 4 bases, J shed 3 bases, and the junction held 7 bases outside the gene matches. The CDR3 is made up of 15 amino acids. From germline, CDR1 is SEHNR and CDR2 FQNEAQ (reference sequence).

The chain carries TRBV10-3 and TRBJ2-2, with 10 bases lining up with TRBD1. V lost 3 bases and J lost 5; bases outside the gene matches: 6. Germline lookup yields CDR1 ENHRY and CDR2 SYGVKD. The CDR3 has 16 residues. This chain's CDR3 is CAISERGQGRTGELFF. CDR3 sequence (DNA): TGTGCCATCAGTGAACGGGGACAGGGGCGGACCGGGGAGCTGTTTTTT.

The J gene is TRBJ2-3, the V gene TRBV25-1; 9 bases match TRBD1. The J segment lost 0 bases and the V segment lost 0 bases, leaving 7 bases of the junction unmatched. The germline V gene has CDR1 MGHDK and CDR2 SYGVNS. The CDR3 loop spans 18 amino acids. The CDR3 reads CASSEYGWGTGSTDTQYF. Here the CDR3 DNA reads TGTGCCAGCAGTGAATACGGGTGGGGGACAGGGAGCACAGATACGCAGTATTTT.

This clonotype was seen many times. The V gene is TRBV20-1, the J gene TRBJ2-5; perhaps TRBD2 as D (5 bases). The CDR3 consists of 12 residues. V gave up 5 bases and J gave up 6 bases, with 13 bases separating them. Germline-derived CDR1 and CDR2 are DFQATT and SNEGSKA (reference sequence). The DNA for the CDR3 is TGCAGTGCTCAAGCCGGGAAGCAGACCCAGTACTTC. Translated, it gives CSAQAGKQTQYF.

Worth noting for this clonotype: A much larger clone differs from this one at a single base, so this may be a read error. The chain links TRBV6-2 or TRBV6-3 to TRBJ2-7; unclear D gene. The CDR3 extends over 12 amino acids. Germline V gives CDR1 MNHEY, CDR2 SVGEGT. The CDR3 here is CASCQSSCEQYF. The CDR3 bases are TGTGCCAGCTGTCAGTCCTCCTGCGAGCAGTACTTC.

J is TRBJ2-5 and V is TRBV2; 8 bases are shared with TRBD1. CDR3 length: 15 amino acids. Germline V CDR1 and CDR2: SNHLY, FYNNEI. V lost 0 bases, J lost 9 bases, and 9 bases stayed unmatched. The DNA of the CDR3 is TGTGCCAGCAGTGAAGCGCTTGGGGGGACAGGAGCCCAGTACTTC. Translating gives CASSEALGGTGAQYF.